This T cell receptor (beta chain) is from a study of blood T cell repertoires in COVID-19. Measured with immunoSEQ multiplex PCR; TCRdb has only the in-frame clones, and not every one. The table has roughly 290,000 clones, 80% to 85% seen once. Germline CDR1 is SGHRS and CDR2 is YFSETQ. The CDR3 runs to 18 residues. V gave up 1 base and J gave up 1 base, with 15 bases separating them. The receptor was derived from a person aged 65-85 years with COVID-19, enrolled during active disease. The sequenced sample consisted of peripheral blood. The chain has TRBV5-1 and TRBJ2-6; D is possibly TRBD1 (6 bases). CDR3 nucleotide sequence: TGCGCCAGCAGCTTGCGACCTCGACAGGTGTCTGGGGCCAACGTCCTGACTTTC. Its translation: CASSLRPRQVSGANVLTF.